This TCR beta chain came from a study of T cells after yellow fever vaccination. Synthesis of TCR cDNA relied on 5'RACE template switching, which attached a universal primer site and UMIs. Each CDR3 protein gets one entry after TCRdb re-called the 5' RACE reads with MiXCR. The sample comprises 170,000 or so distinct CDR3 sequences, about a tenth of which are singletons, and around 35% rests with the top ten. Trimming left V 11 bases short and J 2 bases short, with 13 bases between. Per germline, CDR1 SNHLY and CDR2 FYNNEI. This CDR3 has 13 residues. This clonotype came up many times. This clonotype was sampled from a man younger than 35 who received the YFV17D yellow fever vaccine. Here the sequenced sample was CD8+ T cells sorted from PBMCs, taken 45 days after the yellow fever booster vaccination. The chain has TRBV2 and TRBJ2-1; maybe TRBD1 (7 bases). The CDR3 here is CAGGGGAYNEQFF. CDR3 DNA sequence: TGTGCCGGAGGGGGCGGGGCCTACAATGAGCAGTTCTTC.